Each of the 19 T cell receptor beta chains below was sequenced from the same sample in a study of blood T cell repertoires in COVID-19. Libraries were prepared by immunoSEQ multiplex PCR; TCRdb keeps only in-frame clonotypes and omits some of them. The sample carries about 120,000 clones, 75% to 90% recorded once. The specimen was peripheral blood. The receptors here all came from a man in his sixties or seventies with active or convalescent COVID-19.

The chain couples TRBV11-2 to TRBJ1-4; a weak D match, TRBD1 (5 bases). CDR3 length: 14 residues. V was trimmed by 1 base and J by 5 bases, leaving 8 bases between them. Germline V gene data show CDR1 as SGHAT and CDR2 as FQNNGV. CDR3 in amino acids: CASSLGRENEKLFF. CDR3 bases: TGTGCCAGCAGCTTAGGCAGGGAAAATGAAAAACTGTTTTTT.

The chain has TRBV7-2 and TRBJ1-2, with 7 bases that match TRBD1. After removal of 5 bases from V and 7 bases from J, the junction contained 7 bases not matched to a gene. This CDR3 comprises 13 residues. The V gene's germline CDR1 is SGHTA and CDR2 FQGNSA. The CDR3 reads CASSAGTVFGYTF. The DNA for the CDR3 is TGTGCCAGCAGCGCAGGGACAGTTTTTGGCTACACCTTC.

The chain employs TRBV30 and TRBJ1-5, with D possibly being TRBD1 (6 bases). Trimming stripped 1 base from V and 2 bases from J, with 9 bases between. CDR1 GTSNPN and CDR2 SVGIG come from the germline V gene (reference sequence). CDR3 length: 14 residues. CDR3 in DNA: TGTGCCTGGAGTGCAGGGGATGGCAATCAGCCCCAGCATTTT. It codes for CAWSAGDGNQPQHF.

The gene calls are TRBV27 and TRBJ1-5; a possible D gene is TRBD1 (5 bases). Germline V gene lookup returns CDR1 MNHEY and CDR2 SMNVEV (reference sequence). The CDR3 contains 14 residues. Deletions cut 3 bases from V and 5 bases from J, with 11 bases between. CDR3 in amino acids: CASSFGGGDQPQHF. For the CDR3, the DNA is TGTGCCAGCAGTTTCGGTGGGGGGGATCAGCCCCAGCATTTT.

The chain combines TRBV13 with TRBJ1-2, with 7 bases lining up with TRBD1. V shed 5 bases and J 8 bases; nucleotides not matched to a gene: 11. Germline values: CDR1 PRHDT, CDR2 FYEKMQ (reference sequence). CDR3 length equals 14 residues. In nucleotides, the CDR3 is TGTGCCAGCAGCCCAGGGACAGCCAGGAGGGGCTACACCTTC. It yields the protein CASSPGTARRGYTF. Full variable domain (outside the CDR3, taken from reference TRBV13 and TRBJ1-2): AAGVIQSPRHLIKEKRETATLKCYPIPRHDTVYWYQQGPGQDPQFLISFYEKMQSDKGSIPDRFSAQQFSDYHSELNMSSLELGDSALYFCASSPGTARRGYTFGSGTRLTVV.

The rearrangement uses TRBV7-9 and TRBJ1-3; TRBD1 aligns across 12 bases. V dropped 4 bases and J dropped 6; count of bases not matched to a gene: 7. Germline loops: CDR1 SEHNR, CDR2 FQNEAQ (reference sequence). CDR3 size: 16 residues. The CDR3 DNA follows: TGTGCCAGCAGCTCGGGACAGGGGGCCGGCTCAAACACCATATATTTT. Its protein product is CASSSGQGAGSNTIYF. Full variable domain (missing parts from reference TRBV7-9 and TRBJ1-3): DTGVSQNPRHKITKRGQNVTFRCDPISEHNRLYWYRQTLGQGPEFLTYFQNEAQLEKSRLLSDRFSAERPKGSFSTLEIQRTEQGDSAMYLCASSSGQGAGSNTIYFGEGSWLTVV.

The J gene is TRBJ1-3, the V gene TRBV10-1; D is ambiguous. The CDR3 runs 17 residues. Germline V lookup: CDR1 WNHNN, CDR2 SYGVQD (reference sequence). V shed 8 bases and J shed 1 base, with 21 bases lying between them. CDR3: CASLVPLCGKSGNTIYF. The CDR3 DNA is TGCGCCAGCTTAGTCCCCCTTTGCGGGAAATCTGGAAACACCATATATTTT.

This chain joins TRBV6-5 and TRBJ2-4; 14 nucleotides match TRBD2. This CDR3 spans 15 amino acids. The V segment lost 2 bases and the J segment 6 bases; nucleotides outside the gene matches: 0. Germline CDR1 MNHEY, CDR2 SVGAGI. Here the CDR3 reads CASSYGLAGGNIQYF. In DNA form, the CDR3 reads TGTGCCAGCAGTTACGGACTAGCGGGAGGAAACATTCAGTACTTC.

The chain recombines TRBV13 with TRBJ2-7; D gene ambiguous. The length of the CDR3 is 16 residues. V was shortened by 2 bases and J by 0 bases, with 14 bases between the two germline ends. From germline, CDR1 is PRHDT and CDR2 FYEKMQ (reference sequence). CDR3 bases: TGTGCCAGCAGCTTACTGACGGGTAGGAGCTCCTACGAGCAGTACTTC. It encodes CASSLLTGRSSYEQYF.

This chain connects TRBV18 to TRBJ2-1; the match to TRBD1 covers 8 bases. V dropped 5 bases and J dropped 0; count of bases not matched to a gene: 3. Germline V gives CDR1 KGHSH, CDR2 LQKENI. The CDR3 loop spans 15 amino acids. The CDR3 DNA sequence: TGTGCCAGCTCAAGCGGACAGGGCTCCTACAATGAGCAGTTCTTC. Protein sequence: CASSSGQGSYNEQFF.

The chain couples TRBV2 to TRBJ1-2, with 7 bases matching TRBD1. Germline assignment: CDR1 SNHLY and CDR2 FYNNEI. Germline trimming cut 7 bases from V and 4 bases from J; bases unmatched to any gene: 6. This CDR3 region has 13 residues. In DNA, the CDR3 is TGTGCCAGCACCCGACAGGGCATCTATGGCTACACCTTC. It codes for CASTRQGIYGYTF.

This chain links TRBV11-3 with TRBJ2-1, with 8 bases fitting TRBD2. V dropped 5 bases and J dropped 0; count of bases not matched to a gene: 3. This CDR3 has 15 amino acids. CDR1 and CDR2 (germline): SGHNT, YENEEA. The CDR3 reads CASSRSGTSYNEQFF. As DNA, the CDR3 is TGTGCCAGCAGCCGTAGCGGGACCTCCTACAATGAGCAGTTCTTC. Combining the CDR3 with reference TRBV11-3 and TRBJ2-1 gives the whole variable domain EAGVVQSPRYKIIEKKQPVAFWCNPISGHNTLYWYLQNLGQGPELLIRYENEEAVDDSQLPKDRFSAERLKGVDSTLKIQPAELGDSAVYLCASSRSGTSYNEQFFGPGTRLTVL.

This sequence joins TRBV6-1 and TRBJ2-1; 10 nucleotides agree with TRBD1. V gave up 2 bases and J gave up 7 bases; unmatched junction bases: 5. The germline V gene encodes CDR1 MNHNS and CDR2 SASEGT. This CDR3 is built from 15 residues. CDR3 sequence reads: CASSEPGTGDNEQFF. CDR3 sequence (DNA): TGTGCCAGCAGTGAACCCGGGACAGGGGATAATGAGCAGTTCTTC.

The CDR3 here is CASSLAPGQGYYGYTF. The CDR3 DNA is TGCGCCAGCAGCTTGGCCCCGGGACAGGGGTACTATGGCTACACCTTC. The J gene is TRBJ1-2, the V gene TRBV5-1; 10 bases map to TRBD1. This CDR3 is 16 amino acids long. The germline V gene encodes CDR1 SGHRS and CDR2 YFSETQ. The V and J ends lost 0 bases and 3 bases, in that order; junction bases with no gene match: 5.

The chain joins TRBV7-6 to TRBJ2-5, with TRBD2 matching over 8 bases. The V and J ends lost 1 base and 1 base, in that order; junction bases with no gene match: 5. Germline lookup yields CDR1 SGHVS and CDR2 FNYEAQ. This CDR3 contains 16 residues. DNA of the CDR3: TGTGCCAGCAGCTTAGAGGCGGCGGGAGGCCAAGAGACCCAGTACTTC. This codes for CASSLEAAGGQETQYF.

The chain carries TRBV28 and TRBJ2-6, with D perhaps matching TRBD1 (5 bases). Deletions cut 2 bases from V and 0 bases from J, with 8 bases between. The CDR3 is 16 amino acids. Germline CDR1 is MDHEN and CDR2 is SYDVKM. Here the CDR3 reads CASSLNQGSGANVLTF. CDR3 in DNA: TGTGCCAGCAGTTTAAATCAGGGCTCTGGGGCCAACGTCCTGACTTTC.

V and J are TRBV19 and TRBJ1-3; 8 bases fit TRBD1. Germline V CDR1 and CDR2: LNHDA, SQIVND (reference sequence). The V segment lost 6 bases and the J segment 3 bases; nucleotides outside the gene matches: 7. This CDR3 comprises 15 residues. The CDR3 sequence: CASRPTGAGGNTIYF. DNA for the CDR3: TGTGCCAGTAGGCCGACAGGGGCGGGTGGAAACACCATATATTTT. Together with reference TRBV19 and TRBJ1-3, the CDR3 gives the full variable domain: DGGITQSPKYLFRKEGQNVTLSCEQNLNHDAMYWYRQDPGQGLRLIYYSQIVNDFQKGDIAEGYSVSREKKESFPLTVTSAQKNPTAFYLCASRPTGAGGNTIYFGEGSWLTVV.

The chain employs TRBV2 and TRBJ1-1; D is perhaps TRBD1 (5 bases). Germline-derived CDR1 and CDR2 are SNHLY and FYNNEI. There are 14 residues in the CDR3. Trimming removed 4 bases at V and 6 bases at J, with 15 bases between. The CDR3 loop reads CASSVRAGQAEAFF. As DNA, the CDR3 is TGTGCCAGCAGTGTTCGGGCAGGGCAAGCTGAAGCTTTCTTT.

This chain joins TRBV5-1 and TRBJ1-5, with TRBD1 matching over 10 bases. After removal of 4 bases from V and 5 bases from J, the junction contained 3 bases not matched to a gene. The germline gives CDR1 SGHRS, CDR2 YFSETQ. The CDR3 is made up of 14 amino acids. The CDR3: CASSAGTGDQPQHF. For the CDR3, the DNA is TGCGCCAGCAGCGCCGGGACAGGGGATCAGCCCCAGCATTTT.